This T cell receptor (beta chain) was retrieved from a study of chemoradiotherapy in HPV16-positive cancers (dated by TCRdb to the early 2020s). Broadly, across the study: Using functional T-cell assays on cells from a couple of HPV16-positive patients, the researchers defined candidate HPV-specific T-cell clones and common TCR motifs. The study asked whether T-cell immunity against the HPV oncoproteins E6 and E7 changes during chemoradiotherapy and whether it affects survival. The candidate HPV-specific TCRs and motifs were then tracked in TCR repertoires from over 80 patients with HPV-related cancers.

Points on this clone: Its antigen target is currently unknown. Base quality data are lacking; no much larger clone is found one base away.

Because repertoires were sampled repeatedly during chemoradiotherapy, clonal expansion in the tumor microenvironment could be followed. The paper's findings and limits, for the study overall: The functional definition of HPV-specific T cells was derived from only a couple of HPV16-positive patients, and the survival association was reported for HPV16-positive patients. Improved recurrence-free survival in HPV16-positive patients was associated with expansion of HPV-responsive T cells during chemoradiotherapy. Expansion of candidate HPV-specific clones and E7-related TCR motifs was observed in the tumor microenvironment during treatment, whereas no such expansion was observed for non-HPV-specific T cells.

Including the terminal cysteine and phenylalanine, the CDR3 comprises 15 residues. The read is trimmed to its CDR3 DNA, 45 bases read in frame from base 1. As encoded in the germline V gene (reference sequence), CDR1 is LNHDA while CDR2 is SQIVND. V loses 5 bases of germline sequence and J loses 5 bases, and the interval between the two ends is 18 bases. Libraries were built with the immunoSEQ multiplex PCR assay. In its TCRdb copy, this immuneACCESS table keeps in-frame sequences only and misses some clones. Where compared with another copy, unresolved V genes explain less than half of these, and the others have no known cause. The sample yields about 29,000 clones; over 90% were counted once. Roughly 17% of the sample goes to the ten largest clones.

The V and J segments used are TRBV19 and TRBJ2-5; possibly the D gene is TRBD2, per 5 matching bases. Source: blood, taken from a patient who underwent chemoradiotherapy. The sequence was obtained from a human donor with HPV-associated anogenital cancer. The nucleotides are TGTGCCAGTAGTGTCGGATGGGCCCCGGGGGAGACCCAGTACTTC. Protein translation: CASSVGWAPGETQYF.